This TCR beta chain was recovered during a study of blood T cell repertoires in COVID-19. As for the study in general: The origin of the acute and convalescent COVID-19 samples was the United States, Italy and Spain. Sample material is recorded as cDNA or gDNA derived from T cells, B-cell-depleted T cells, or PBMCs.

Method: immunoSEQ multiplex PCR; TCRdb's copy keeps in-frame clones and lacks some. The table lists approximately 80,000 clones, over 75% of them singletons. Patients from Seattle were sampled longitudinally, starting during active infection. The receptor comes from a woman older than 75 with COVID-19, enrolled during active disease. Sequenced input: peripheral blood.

The CDR3 reads CASTDTTGNEQFF. For the CDR3, the DNA is TGTGCCAGCACCGACACTACGGGGAATGAGCAGTTCTTC. The J gene is TRBJ2-1, the V gene TRBV7-3; possibly TRBD2 for D (5 bases). This CDR3 contains 13 residues. Germline-derived CDR1 and CDR2 are SGHTA and FQGTGA. V was shortened by 7 bases and J by 7 bases, with 14 bases between the two germline ends.